This T cell receptor (beta chain) emerged from a study of cytomegalovirus exposure and HLA in healthy donors. Findings and limits, study-wide: A later analysis revealed that TCR association rates differed between HLA loci, peaking at DRB1 and bottoming out at HLA-C. Exclusion as indistinguishable affected some V segments, including TRBV6-2 and TRBV6-3.

For this clone: What it binds is not known.

Both 60 Vbeta primers and 13 Jbeta primers went into the PCR. The repertoire was sequenced with immunoSEQ multiplex PCR; TCRdb's copy has only in-frame clones and lacks some. The sample contains 150,000 to 200,000 clones, roughly four fifths of which appear only once. The germline V gene encodes CDR1 SGHRS and CDR2 YFSETQ. CDR3 length: 16 residues. Trimming took off 4 bases at V and 1 base at J, with 17 bases between the two ends. The sequenced sample was PBMCs. The source is a woman between 45 and 60 years old in good health and CMV-seronegative. This chain connects TRBV5-1 to TRBJ1-1; D is undetermined. The CDR3 reads CASSPDVRAENTEAFF. The CDR3 bases are TGCGCCAGCAGCCCCGACGTGAGGGCCGAGAACACTGAAGCTTTCTTT.